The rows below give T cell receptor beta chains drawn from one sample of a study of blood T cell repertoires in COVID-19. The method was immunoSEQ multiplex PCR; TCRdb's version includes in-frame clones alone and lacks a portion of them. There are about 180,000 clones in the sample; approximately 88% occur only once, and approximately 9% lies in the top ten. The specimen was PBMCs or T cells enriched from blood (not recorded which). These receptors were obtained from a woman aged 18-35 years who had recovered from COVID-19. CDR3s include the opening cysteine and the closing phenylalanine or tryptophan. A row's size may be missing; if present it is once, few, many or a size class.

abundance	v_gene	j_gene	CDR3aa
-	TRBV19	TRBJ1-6	CASTETPPTGLGTSPLHF
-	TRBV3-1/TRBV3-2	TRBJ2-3	CASSQEAIDTQYF
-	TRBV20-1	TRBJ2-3	CSASSPTSTDTQYF
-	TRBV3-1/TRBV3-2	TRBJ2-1	CASSAGTMNEQFF
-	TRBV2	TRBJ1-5	CASSERGGRPQHF
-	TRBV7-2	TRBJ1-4	CASRGAPTEKLFF
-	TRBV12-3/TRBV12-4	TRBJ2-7	CASRDRGHEQYF
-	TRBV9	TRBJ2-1	CASSRSGEEYNEQFF
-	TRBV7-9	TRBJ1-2	CASSGDIYGYTF
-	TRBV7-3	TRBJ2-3	CASSLSPRGSTDTQYF
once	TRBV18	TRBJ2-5	CASSPRTALYQETQYF